This entry is about one T cell receptor (beta chain). This clone appeared many times. Its antigen target is currently unknown. Base qualities are not at hand, and no much larger clone is one base apart. This entry is derived from a study of OX40 agonist ivuxolimab in advanced cancers. As for the study more broadly: Ivuxolimab was an agonistic, fully human IgG2 monoclonal antibody directed against OX40 (CD134), a costimulatory receptor. Intravenous ivuxolimab was administered to patients every 2 weeks at six dose levels: 0.01, 0.1, 0.3, 1.5, 3 and 10 mg/kg. Among the roughly 52 dose-escalation patients, about 19 had hepatocellular carcinoma, around 15 melanoma, 9 renal cell carcinoma and 9 head and neck cancer. A male proportion of roughly 80% and a mean age of roughly 55 years, ranging from 23 to 79, were recorded for the dose-escalation cohort. Prior anti-PD-1, anti-PD-L1 or anti-CTLA-4 therapy was permitted, and 40% of dose-escalation patients had received checkpoint inhibitors. Partial responses occurred in three dose-escalation patients: two with cutaneous melanoma and one with hepatocellular carcinoma. The purpose of peripheral TCRbeta sequencing was to test whether ivuxolimab changed TCR sequence diversity and led to clonal T-cell expansion. The monotherapy dose-escalation portion (N of about 50 patients) of the phase I ivuxolimab trial is reported in the paper.

Genomic DNA was isolated from the sorted cells so that the TCRbeta CDR3 region could be sequenced. TCRbeta CDR3 regions were sequenced using the immunoSEQ Assay. Drawn from immuneACCESS, this table holds only the in-frame rearrangements with V and J called that TCRdb kept. Clones are partly lost; checked studies trace under half to an unresolved V gene and leave the rest unexplained. Within this sample are tens of thousands of clones, with 70% to 90% of them counted one time only. The top ten clonotypes cover about a quarter of the sample. Patients with autoimmune disease history or receiving systemic immunosuppression were excluded from the trial. Peripheral blood for TCR sequencing was drawn from every dose cohort at baseline, at cycle 4 day 1 and at cycle 7 day 1. The samples were taken from a phase I, first-in-human, multicenter, open-label dose-escalation trial of ivuxolimab. Adults with locally advanced or metastatic head and neck squamous cell, hepatocellular, melanoma or renal cell carcinoma were enrolled in the trial. Before TCR sequencing, CD4+ and CD8+ T cells were separately sorted from peripheral blood.

Results the study describes overall, beyond this receptor: Low levels of normalized T-cell clonal expansion were also seen in some patients who did not respond. At doses from 0.1 to 3.0 mg/kg, clonal expansion was seen in both CD4+ and CD8+ blood T cells between baseline and week 6. After ivuxolimab, more expanded clones were found on average in CD8+ T cells than in CD4+ T cells. In the 0.1-3.0 mg/kg groups, partial responders had among the lowest normalized peripheral clonal expansion, particularly in CD8+ T cells. The antigen specificity of the clonally expanded peripheral T cells was not determined.

Sequencing used CD4+ or CD8+ T cells sorted from blood, obtained in a trial of the OX40 agonist ivuxolimab. This clonotype originated in an adult with an advanced solid tumor such as melanoma, head and neck, liver or kidney cancer.

The nucleotide sequence reads as follows: TGTGCCTGCCAAGCGAACACCGGGGAGCTGTTTTTT. Translated, it reads CACQANTGELFF. The rearrangement combines TRBV30 with TRBJ2-2; the D gene is unclear. The CDR3 holds 12 amino acids from the cysteine to the phenylalanine. The CDR3 DNA has 36 bases and is translated from base 1. The junction carries 5 bases between V and J, which are trimmed by 6 bases and 0 bases respectively. The germline V gene (reference sequence) specifies GTSNPN as CDR1 and SVGIG as CDR2.